These 20 T cell receptor beta chains originate from one sample sequenced in a study of T-cell memory formation after mild COVID-19 (dated by TCRdb to 2020 to 2023). Receptors were amplified or captured by 5' RACE. Sequencing relied on an Illumina NovaSeq 6000. Using fastp at Q25 and MiXCR, TCRdb reprocessed the public reads and kept productive beta chains. Rows with a matching CDR3 protein are joined into one entry that keeps the most common DNA and genes. The sample table lists over 120,000 distinct CDR3 sequences, around 21% of them with a count of one. The ten largest clones add up to over 2% of the sample. Sequenced sample: PBMCs or a T cell subset sorted from them (not recorded which). All receptors come from an adult woman who had mild COVID-19 (a few samples of this study predate the infection). The sample titles of this study are shuffled in the database, so cell type and time point are left out; the donor was told from shared clones.

This clonotype has more than one count but fewer than ten. V and J are TRBV29-1 and TRBJ2-6, with D possibly TRBD2 on 5 matching bases. This CDR3 has 16 residues. CDR1 is SQVTM and CDR2 is ANQGSEA in the germline V gene. V shed 7 bases and J shed 0 bases, with 16 bases lying between them. The CDR3 region has the DNA TGCAGCGCCCAGACGGACTTAGACTCTGGGGCCAACGTCCTGACTTTC. Protein: CSAQTDLDSGANVLTF.

The genes are TRBV7-3 and TRBJ1-1, with 7 positions matching TRBD1. This CDR3 region has 13 residues. V dropped 3 bases and J dropped 5; count of bases not matched to a gene: 3. Germline loops: CDR1 SGHTA, CDR2 FQGTGA. The CDR3 region is CASSLGQRTEAFF. The DNA of the CDR3 is TGTGCCAGCAGCTTGGGACAGAGGACTGAAGCTTTCTTT. Full variable domain (missing parts from reference TRBV7-3 and TRBJ1-1): GAGVSQTPSNKVTEKGKYVELRCDPISGHTALYWYRQSLGQGPEFLIYFQGTGAADDSGLPNDRFFAVRPEGSVSTLKIQRTERGDSAVYLCASSLGQRTEAFFGQGTRLTVV.

Here the CDR3 reads CASSRSTSGGPTSYNEQFF. The CDR3 region has the DNA TGCGCCAGCAGCCGGTCGACTAGCGGGGGACCCACCTCCTACAATGAGCAGTTCTTC. The chain uses TRBV5-1 and TRBJ2-1; 12 nucleotides line up with TRBD2. The CDR3 is 19 amino acids. CDR1 is SGHRS, CDR2 YFSETQ, per germline. The ends lost 4 bases at V and 0 bases at J; junction bases unmatched: 11.

Concerning this clonotype itself: The conserved closing phenylalanine or tryptophan is absent in this CDR3, likely reflecting a read error. V usage is TRBV20-1 and J usage is TRBJ2-1, with TRBD2 identical over 13 bases. V trimming: 5 bases; J trimming: 5 bases; junction bases outside the gene matches: 3. Germline V gene sequence: CDR1 DFQATT, CDR2 SNEGSKA (reference sequence). The CDR3 runs to 14 residues. CDR3 sequence (DNA): TGCAGTGCTGAGGGACTAGCGGGGAACAATGAGCAGTTCGTC. Its translation: CSAEGLAGNNEQFV.

This chain joins TRBV15 and TRBJ2-5; a possible D gene is TRBD1 (6 bases). V lost 4 bases to trimming and J lost 5 bases, with 14 bases between them. Germline CDR1 LNHNV, CDR2 YYDKDF (reference sequence). The CDR3 has 14 residues. CDR3 DNA sequence: TGTGCCACCAGCACATATACAGGGTCGGAGACCCAGTACTTC. Translation: CATSTYTGSETQYF.

In its sample, this clonotype was seen a few times. The V and J genes are TRBV4-3 and TRBJ1-1; D is undetermined. V shed 0 bases and J shed 0 bases, with 8 bases lying between them. The CDR3 spans 15 residues. CDR1 is LGHNA, CDR2 YSLEER, per germline. The CDR3 reads CASSQELTLNTEAFF. CDR3 nucleotide sequence: TGCGCCAGCAGCCAAGAGTTGACACTGAACACTGAAGCTTTCTTT.

This chain links TRBV10-3 with TRBJ2-1; 8 bases fit TRBD2. Germline V gene data show CDR1 as ENHRY and CDR2 as SYGVKD. There are 15 residues in the CDR3. V gave up 3 bases and J gave up 5 bases; unmatched junction bases: 6. This chain's CDR3 is CAISDFREGNNEQFF. DNA for the CDR3: TGTGCCATCAGTGATTTCCGGGAGGGTAACAATGAGCAGTTCTTC.

The table lists this clonotype with a few counts. J is TRBJ2-3 and V is TRBV18; no clear D gene. The CDR3 runs 12 residues. The germline V gene has CDR1 KGHSH and CDR2 LQKENI. Trimming removed 4 bases at V and 6 bases at J, with 8 bases between. CDR3 region: CASSRYEDTQYF. In nucleotides, the CDR3 is TGTGCCAGCTCACGTTATGAGGATACGCAGTATTTT.

The rearrangement links TRBV7-3 to TRBJ2-7; TRBD2 is a possible D gene (6 bases). V lost 2 bases and J lost 0, with 14 bases in between. From germline, CDR1 is SGHTA and CDR2 FQGTGA. This CDR3 contains 16 residues. CDR3 sequence (DNA): TGTGCCAGCAGCTTAGGCCCTACCGGGAGCTCCTACGAGCAGTACTTC. As protein: CASSLGPTGSSYEQYF. The variable domain in full, with the rest retrieved from reference TRBV7-3 and TRBJ2-7, is GAGVSQTPSNKVTEKGKYVELRCDPISGHTALYWYRQSLGQGPEFLIYFQGTGAADDSGLPNDRFFAVRPEGSVSTLKIQRTERGDSAVYLCASSLGPTGSSYEQYFGPGTRLTVT.

This clonotype was counted only a few times. The chain is built from TRBV20-1 and TRBJ1-2; 8 positions agree with TRBD1. CDR1 and CDR2 from the germline V gene are DFQATT and SNEGSKA (reference sequence). V trimming: 3 bases; J trimming: 5 bases; junction bases outside the gene matches: 8. The CDR3 contains 14 residues. The CDR3 region is CSASAGGPMYGYTF. The CDR3 DNA reads TGCAGTGCTAGTGCAGGGGGCCCCATGTATGGCTACACCTTC.

This clonotype was picked up a small number of times. This rearrangement joins TRBV5-4 to TRBJ2-1; D is unclear. The V gene's germline CDR1 is SGHNT and CDR2 YYREEE (reference sequence). The V end was cut by 6 bases, the J end by 8 bases, with 15 bases between. CDR3 length equals 13 residues. The CDR3 spells CASTHSWSDEQFF. The DNA of the CDR3 is TGTGCCAGCACCCACTCTTGGAGCGATGAGCAGTTCTTC.

This sequence joins TRBV20-1 and TRBJ1-2; 8 bases align to TRBD1. Germline V gives CDR1 DFQATT, CDR2 SNEGSKA (reference sequence). V gave up 4 bases and J gave up 4 bases; unmatched junction bases: 11. This CDR3 comprises 15 residues. The DNA for the CDR3 is TGCAGTGCTATAGGACAGGGCATACCTGGCTATGGCTACACCTTC. Translation: CSAIGQGIPGYGYTF.

V usage is TRBV7-9 and J usage is TRBJ1-2, with TRBD1 matching over 7 bases. CDR3 length: 15 residues. The V segment lost 4 bases and the J segment 2 bases; nucleotides outside the gene matches: 7. Per the germline V gene, CDR1 is SEHNR and CDR2 is FQNEAQ (reference sequence). CDR3 nucleotides: TGTGCCAGCAGCTCGGACCGGGACAGCAACTATGGCTACACCTTC. Protein product: CASSSDRDSNYGYTF.

The chain is built from TRBV7-2 and TRBJ1-4, with no clear D. Germline V gene sequence: CDR1 SGHTA, CDR2 FQGNSA. V lost 2 bases and J lost 3, with 10 bases in between. This CDR3 is built from 15 residues. For the CDR3, the DNA is TGTGCCAGCAGCTTATGGGGTATCCCTAATGAAAAACTGTTTTTT. Protein sequence: CASSLWGIPNEKLFF.

There are a few counts of this clonotype. The CDR3 DNA is TGTGCCACCAGTGATGGTGGAATCGGGACAGGAACTGAAGCTTTCTTT. Its protein is CATSDGGIGTGTEAFF. The genes are TRBV24-1 and TRBJ1-1; TRBD1 agrees at 8 bases. V was clipped by 3 bases and J by 5 bases; unmatched bases: 10. Germline V gene lookup returns CDR1 KGHDR and CDR2 SFDVKD. The CDR3 totals 16 residues.

V gene TRBV5-1 combines with J gene TRBJ2-7, with 12 nucleotides matching TRBD2. Per the germline V gene, CDR1 is SGHRS and CDR2 is YFSETQ. V lost 6 bases, J lost 0 bases, and 7 bases stayed unmatched. CDR3 length: 16 amino acids. The CDR3 region is CASTLTSGGVSYEQYF. DNA for the CDR3: TGCGCCAGCACCCTGACTAGCGGGGGTGTCTCCTACGAGCAGTACTTC.

CDR3 in DNA: TGCGCCAGCAGCCAAGATCACAGGGGCGAGCAGTACTTC. Protein product: CASSQDHRGEQYF. This chain uses TRBV4-1 with TRBJ2-7; 7 bases match TRBD1. There are 13 residues in the CDR3. The J segment lost 6 bases and the V segment lost 0 bases, leaving 2 bases of the junction unmatched. Germline CDR1 MGHRA, CDR2 YSYEKL.

The rearrangement links TRBV7-8 to TRBJ1-1; tentative D call: TRBD1 (6 bases). With 1 base removed from V and 1 base from J, the gap between germline ends came to 13 bases. CDR1 is SGHVS, CDR2 FQNEAQ, per germline. CDR3 length: 16 amino acids. DNA of the CDR3: TGTGCCAGCAGCTTAGACAGGGTGAGGGGGAACACTGAAGCTTTCTTT. Translation: CASSLDRVRGNTEAFF.

The chain combines TRBV20-1 with TRBJ1-4; 7 bases are shared with TRBD1. The germline V gene has CDR1 DFQATT and CDR2 SNEGSKA (reference sequence). The CDR3 runs 15 residues. V lost 5 bases and J lost 5; bases outside the gene matches: 11. The chain's CDR3 is CSALVRTGLNEKLFF. Here the CDR3 DNA reads TGCAGTGCTCTCGTCCGGACAGGCTTGAATGAAAAACTGTTTTTT.

The chain uses TRBV18 and TRBJ1-2, with D possibly matching TRBD1 (6 bases). There are 15 residues in the CDR3. Germline loops: CDR1 KGHSH, CDR2 LQKENI. The ends were cut back, 0 bases at V and 5 bases at J, with 13 bases in the middle. CDR3 DNA: TGTGCCAGCTCACCACCGGACAGACTACTTTATGGCTACACCTTC. This gives the protein CASSPPDRLLYGYTF.